This T cell receptor beta chain derives from a study of human T cells and chemical hapten exposure. For the study at large: The patients were mostly female; they had alopecia areata, totalis or universalis. Small discrepancies in pooled library volume mainly accounted for the varying TCR yields per sample.

The time point here: pre-sensitization, week 0. Treatment in this sample: therapeutic diphenylcyclopropenone sensitization with weekly scalp DPC. TCRdb passed the RACE reads through MiXCR, listing each CDR3 protein once. The table includes approximately 57,000 distinct CDR3 sequences, approximately 10% detected once. This clonotype was counted between two and nine times. The V and J ends lost 6 bases and 4 bases respectively, with 18 bases between them. The CDR3 length is 15 residues. Per germline, CDR1 MDHEN and CDR2 SYDVKM. The chain uses TRBV28 and TRBJ1-2; possibly TRBD1 for D (5 bases). The TCR was taken from a man aged 35 to 55 with alopecia areata. Some clones in this sample may be carry-over from other donors' samples. The sequences come from whole blood, collected in connection with sensitization to the hapten diphenylcyclopropenone (DPC). The DNA for the CDR3 is TGTGCCAGCAGCCCTCCCGGGAGGGGTCTCTATGGCTACACCTTC. Protein sequence: CASSPPGRGLYGYTF.